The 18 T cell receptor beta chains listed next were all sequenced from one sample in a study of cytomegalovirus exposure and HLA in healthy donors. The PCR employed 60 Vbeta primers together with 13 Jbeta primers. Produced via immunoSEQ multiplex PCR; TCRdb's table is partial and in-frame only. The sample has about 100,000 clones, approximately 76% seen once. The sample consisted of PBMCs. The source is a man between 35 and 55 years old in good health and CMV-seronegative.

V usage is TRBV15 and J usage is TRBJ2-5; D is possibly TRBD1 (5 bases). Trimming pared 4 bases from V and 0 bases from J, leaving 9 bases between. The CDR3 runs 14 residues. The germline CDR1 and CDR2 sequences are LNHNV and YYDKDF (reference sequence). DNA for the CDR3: TGTGCCACCAGCAAGACAGTTAACCAAGAGACCCAGTACTTC. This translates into CATSKTVNQETQYF.

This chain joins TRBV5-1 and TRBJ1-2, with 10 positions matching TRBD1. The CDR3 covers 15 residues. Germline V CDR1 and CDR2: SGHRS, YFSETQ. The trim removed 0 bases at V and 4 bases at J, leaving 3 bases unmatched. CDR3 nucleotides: TGCGCCAGCAGCTTGGGGACAGGGGGATCCTATGGCTACACCTTC. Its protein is CASSLGTGGSYGYTF.

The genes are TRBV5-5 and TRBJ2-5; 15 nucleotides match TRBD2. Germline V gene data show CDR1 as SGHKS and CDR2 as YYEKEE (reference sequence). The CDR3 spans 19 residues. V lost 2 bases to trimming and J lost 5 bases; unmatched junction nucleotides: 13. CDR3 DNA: TGTGCCAGCAGCTTCCCACCGGGACTAGCGGGGGGACTCCAGGAGACCCAGTACTTC. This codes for CASSFPPGLAGGLQETQYF.

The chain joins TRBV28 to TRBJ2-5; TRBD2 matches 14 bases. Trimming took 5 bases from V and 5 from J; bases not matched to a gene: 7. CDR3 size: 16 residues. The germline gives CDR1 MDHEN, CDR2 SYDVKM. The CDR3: CASSPWTSGGMETQYF. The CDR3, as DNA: TGTGCCAGCAGTCCCTGGACTAGCGGGGGGATGGAGACCCAGTACTTC. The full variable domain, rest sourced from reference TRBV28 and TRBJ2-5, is DVKVTQSSRYLVKRTGEKVFLECVQDMDHENMFWYRQDPGLGLRLIYFSYDVKMKEKGDIPEGYSVSREKKERFSLILESASTNQTSMYLCASSPWTSGGMETQYFGPGTRLLVL.

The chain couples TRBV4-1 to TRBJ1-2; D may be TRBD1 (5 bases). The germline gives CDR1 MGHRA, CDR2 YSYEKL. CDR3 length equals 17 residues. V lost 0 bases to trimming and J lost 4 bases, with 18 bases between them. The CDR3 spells CASSQDPSQQGPYGYTF. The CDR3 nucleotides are TGCGCCAGCAGCCAAGATCCGAGCCAGCAGGGTCCCTATGGCTACACCTTC.

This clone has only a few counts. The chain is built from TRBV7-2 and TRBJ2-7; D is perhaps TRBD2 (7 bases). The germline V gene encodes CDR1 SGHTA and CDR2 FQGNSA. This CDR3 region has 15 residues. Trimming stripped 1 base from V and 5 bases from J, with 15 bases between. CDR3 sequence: CASSLGGGGPNEQYV. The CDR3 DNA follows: TGTGCCAGCAGCTTAGGGGGAGGGGGGCCAAACGAGCAGTACGTC.

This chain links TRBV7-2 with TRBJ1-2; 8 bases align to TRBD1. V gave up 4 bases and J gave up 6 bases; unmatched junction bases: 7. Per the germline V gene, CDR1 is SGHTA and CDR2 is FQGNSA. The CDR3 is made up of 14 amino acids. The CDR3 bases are TGTGCCAGCAGCTCCCAGACAGGGGCCAATGGCTACACCTTC. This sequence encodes CASSSQTGANGYTF.

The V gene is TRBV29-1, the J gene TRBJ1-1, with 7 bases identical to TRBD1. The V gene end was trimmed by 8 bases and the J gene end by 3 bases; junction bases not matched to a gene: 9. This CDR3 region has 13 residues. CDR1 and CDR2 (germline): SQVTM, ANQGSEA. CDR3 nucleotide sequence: TGCAGCCCTACATCTCAGGGGGACACTGAAGCTTTCTTT. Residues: CSPTSQGDTEAFF.

CDR3 residues: CASRYSTFTDTQYF. The CDR3 DNA sequence: TGTGCCAGTAGATATAGTACGTTCACAGATACGCAGTATTTT. The chain employs TRBV19 and TRBJ2-3, with D uncertain. The CDR3 totals 14 residues. Germline-derived CDR1 and CDR2 are LNHDA and SQIVND (reference sequence). Trimming took 6 bases from V and 2 from J, leaving 12 bases between them.

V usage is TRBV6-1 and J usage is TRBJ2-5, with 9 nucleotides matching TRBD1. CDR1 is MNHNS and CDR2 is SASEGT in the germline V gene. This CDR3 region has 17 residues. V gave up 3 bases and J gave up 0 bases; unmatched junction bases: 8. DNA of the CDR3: TGTGCCAGCAGTGAGGGGACAGGGACGTACCACCAAGAGACCCAGTACTTC. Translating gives CASSEGTGTYHQETQYF.

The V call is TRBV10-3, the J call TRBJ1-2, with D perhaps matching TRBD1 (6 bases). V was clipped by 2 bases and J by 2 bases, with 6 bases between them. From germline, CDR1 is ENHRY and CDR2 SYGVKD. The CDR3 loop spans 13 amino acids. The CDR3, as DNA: TGTGCCATCAGTGAGACAGGGAACTATGGCTACACCTTC. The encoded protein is CAISETGNYGYTF.

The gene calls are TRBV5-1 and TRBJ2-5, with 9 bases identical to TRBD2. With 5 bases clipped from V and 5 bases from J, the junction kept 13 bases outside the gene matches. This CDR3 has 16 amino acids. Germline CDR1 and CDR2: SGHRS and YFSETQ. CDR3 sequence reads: CASSSAGTSSSETQYF. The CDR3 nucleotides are TGCGCCAGCAGTTCCGCCGGGACTAGCTCATCGGAGACCCAGTACTTC.

CDR3 in amino acids: CASSIPGDNSPLHF. The CDR3 DNA follows: TGTGCCAGTAGTATACCAGGGGATAATTCACCCCTCCACTTT. The genes are TRBV19 and TRBJ1-6; tentative D call: TRBD1 (6 bases). This CDR3 has 14 amino acids. Per germline, CDR1 LNHDA and CDR2 SQIVND (reference sequence). Trimming left V 2 bases short and J 5 bases short, with 7 bases between.

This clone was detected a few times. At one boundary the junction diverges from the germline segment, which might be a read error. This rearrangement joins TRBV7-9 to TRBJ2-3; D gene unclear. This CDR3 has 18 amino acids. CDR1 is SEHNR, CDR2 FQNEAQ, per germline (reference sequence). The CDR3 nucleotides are TGTTCCAGCAGCTTGGAAGAAGCAACAGCTTTTAACACAGATACGCAGTATTTT. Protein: CSSSLEEATAFNTDTQYF.

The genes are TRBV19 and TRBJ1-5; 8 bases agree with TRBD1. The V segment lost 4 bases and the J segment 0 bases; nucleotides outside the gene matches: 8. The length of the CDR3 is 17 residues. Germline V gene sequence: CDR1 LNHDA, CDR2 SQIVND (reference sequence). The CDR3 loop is CASSTYTGGGSNQPQHF. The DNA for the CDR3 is TGTGCCAGTAGTACTTATACAGGGGGAGGTAGCAATCAGCCCCAGCATTTT.

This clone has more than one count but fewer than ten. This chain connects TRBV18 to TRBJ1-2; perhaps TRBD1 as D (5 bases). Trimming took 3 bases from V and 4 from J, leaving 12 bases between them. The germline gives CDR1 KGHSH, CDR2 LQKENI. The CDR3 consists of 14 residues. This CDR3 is CASSPDTEFYGYTF. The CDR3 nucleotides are TGTGCCAGCTCACCGGACACAGAATTCTATGGCTACACCTTC.

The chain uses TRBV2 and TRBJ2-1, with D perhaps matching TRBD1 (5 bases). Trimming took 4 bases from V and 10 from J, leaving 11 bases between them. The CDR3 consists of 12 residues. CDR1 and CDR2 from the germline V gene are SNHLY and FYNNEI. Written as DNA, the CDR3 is TGTGCCAGCAGTGGTCAGGGTGACGAGCAGTTCTTC. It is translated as CASSGQGDEQFF.

The CDR3 nucleotides are TGTGCCAGCAGCGCTCGACTAGCGGGGGGGGCCTACGAGCAGTACTTC. This codes for CASSARLAGGAYEQYF. The rearrangement joins TRBV7-2 to TRBJ2-7, with 14 bases lining up with TRBD2. Losses at the gene ends were 5 bases for V and 2 bases for J; bases not matched to a gene: 5. The CDR3 is 16 amino acids. Germline V gene lookup returns CDR1 SGHTA and CDR2 FQGNSA.